This is a list of T cell receptor beta chains from one sample in a study of shared clonotypes between healthy human individuals. Profiled with immunoSEQ multiplex PCR; TCRdb holds only in-frame clones, not every one. The sample includes a few hundred thousand clones, around 80% of them seen just once. Sequences were obtained from PBMCs. All receptors come from a woman aged 40 to 55 in good health. Some clones in this sample may be carry-over from other donors' samples. Each CDR3 is given with its conserved first and last residue. Fields, in order: clone size, V gene, J gene, D gene, CDR3 protein, CDR3 DNA. D genes are given only for firm matches. Clone size appears in some rows only: once, few, many, or a class for an expanded clone.

size: once; V: TRBV7-9; J: TRBJ2-1; D: TRBD2; CDR3: CASSLVTSVREQFF; DNA: TGTGCCAGCAGCTTAGTTACTAGCGTACGTGAGCAGTTCTTC
size: .; V: TRBV7-3; J: TRBJ1-1; D: .; CDR3: CASSLTSQGPFMNTEAFF; DNA: TGTGCCAGCAGCTTAACGTCCCAGGGGCCATTCATGAACACTGAAGCTTTCTTT
size: .; V: TRBV5-1; J: TRBJ1-1; D: .; CDR3: CASSYIRGNTEAFF; DNA: TGCGCCAGCAGCTATATCAGGGGAAACACTGAAGCTTTCTTT
size: .; V: TRBV27; J: TRBJ2-5; D: .; CDR3: CASSLYSHRDGETQYF; DNA: TGTGCCAGCAGTTTATATTCCCACAGGGATGGGGAGACCCAGTACTTC
size: .; V: TRBV28; J: TRBJ1-2; D: .; CDR3: CASHSPTYNYGYTF; DNA: TGTGCCAGCCATAGTCCCACCTATAACTATGGCTACACCTTC
size: .; V: TRBV4-3; J: TRBJ2-7; D: .; CDR3: CASSQEAGGRWEQYF; DNA: TGCGCCAGCAGCCAAGAAGCGGGCGGGCGGTGGGAGCAGTACTTC
size: once; V: TRBV5-1; J: TRBJ2-1; D: .; CDR3: CASSRVLDWGNEQFF; DNA: TGCGCCAGCAGCCGCGTTTTGGACTGGGGCAATGAGCAGTTCTTC
size: .; V: TRBV30; J: TRBJ2-3; D: .; CDR3: CAWSPNSGGDTQYF; DNA: TGTGCCTGGAGCCCCAACTCCGGCGGAGATACGCAGTATTTT
size: few; V: TRBV18; J: TRBJ1-1; D: .; CDR3: CASNLGMNTEAFF; DNA: TGTGCCAGTAATTTGGGCATGAACACTGAAGCTTTCTTT
size: .; V: TRBV5-4; J: TRBJ2-5; D: TRBD1; CDR3: CASSSPRTGRETQYF; DNA: TGTGCCAGCAGCTCACCTAGGACAGGGAGAGAGACCCAGTACTTC
size: once; V: TRBV19; J: TRBJ1-1; D: .; CDR3: CASSIGQVNTEAFF; DNA: TGTGCCAGTAGTATTGGGCAGGTGAACACTGAAGCTTTCTTT
size: once; V: TRBV7-9; J: TRBJ1-3; D: .; CDR3: CASSSGRSGNTIYF; DNA: TGTGCCAGCAGCTCCGGGAGATCAGGAAACACCATATATTTT
size: .; V: TRBV5-4; J: TRBJ1-3; D: TRBD1; CDR3: CASSSGTGVSGNTIYF; DNA: TGTGCCAGCAGCTCCGGGACAGGGGTCTCTGGAAACACCATATATTTT
size: .; V: TRBV5-1; J: TRBJ2-7; D: TRBD1; CDR3: CASSSTGGHYEQYF; DNA: TGCGCCAGCAGCAGTACAGGGGGCCACTACGAGCAGTACTTC
size: few; V: TRBV5-1; J: TRBJ2-7; D: .; CDR3: CASSLDNYGRQYF; DNA: TGCGCCAGCAGTTTAGACAACTACGGAAGGCAGTACTTC
size: .; V: TRBV28; J: TRBJ2-7; D: .; CDR3: CASSRGNEQYF; DNA: TGTGCCAGCAGTCGGGGGAACGAGCAGTACTTC
size: .; V: TRBV2; J: TRBJ2-7; D: .; CDR3: CASSVAASYEQYF; DNA: TGTGCCAGCAGTGTGGCAGCAAGCTACGAGCAGTACTTC
size: .; V: TRBV23-1; J: TRBJ2-5; D: .; CDR3: CASSRVNSTQETQYF; DNA: TGCGCCAGCAGTCGGGTAAACAGTACCCAAGAGACCCAGTACTTC
size: many; V: TRBV28; J: TRBJ1-1; D: .; CDR3: CASSLWGGRMAEAFF; DNA: TGTGCCAGCAGTTTATGGGGGGGTAGGATGGCTGAAGCTTTCTTT
size: .; V: TRBV2; J: TRBJ1-5; D: .; CDR3: CASSSDRHQPQHF; DNA: TGTGCCAGCAGCTCGGACAGACATCAGCCCCAGCATTTT
size: .; V: TRBV28; J: TRBJ2-1; D: TRBD2; CDR3: CASRGAGGGSYNEQFF; DNA: TGTGCCAGCAGGGGAGCGGGAGGGGGCTCCTACAATGAGCAGTTCTTC
size: once; V: TRBV27; J: TRBJ2-2; D: TRBD1; CDR3: CASSFRQGNTGELFF; DNA: TGTGCCAGCAGTTTTAGACAGGGGAACACCGGGGAGCTGTTTTTT
size: many; V: TRBV30; J: TRBJ2-2; D: .; CDR3: CAFRGLAPGELFF; DNA: TGTGCCTTTCGGGGTCTAGCCCCCGGGGAGCTGTTTTTT
size: once; V: TRBV11-2; J: TRBJ2-2; D: TRBD2; CDR3: CASSIRLADTGELFF; DNA: TGTGCCAGCAGCATCAGACTAGCGGACACCGGGGAGCTGTTTTTT
size: .; V: TRBV5-1; J: TRBJ2-1; D: TRBD1; CDR3: CASSPGTGAIEQFF; DNA: TGCGCCAGCAGCCCAGGAACAGGGGCGATTGAGCAGTTCTTC
size: once; V: TRBV20-1; J: TRBJ1-2; D: .; CDR3: CSARDNSGYTF; DNA: TGCAGTGCTAGAGATAATAGTGGCTACACCTTC
size: .; V: TRBV27; J: TRBJ2-3; D: TRBD2; CDR3: CASSPLRAGVLTDTQYF; DNA: TGTGCCAGCAGTCCCCTCAGGGCGGGGGTACTCACAGATACGCAGTATTTT
size: .; V: TRBV18; J: TRBJ2-3; D: TRBD1; CDR3: CASSPLNQGGTDTQYF; DNA: TGTGCCAGCTCACCACTCAATCAGGGGGGCACAGATACGCAGTATTTT
size: .; V: TRBV29-1; J: TRBJ1-1; D: .; CDR3: CSVEHRVGDTEAFF; DNA: TGCAGCGTTGAACACAGGGTTGGAGACACTGAAGCTTTCTTT
size: .; V: TRBV7-8; J: TRBJ2-7; D: TRBD2; CDR3: CASRRKIAGSSYEQYF; DNA: TGTGCCAGCAGGCGCAAAATAGCGGGGAGCTCCTACGAGCAGTACTTC
size: .; V: TRBV15; J: TRBJ2-1; D: TRBD2; CDR3: CATSRDLLAGVNEQFF; DNA: TGTGCCACCAGCAGAGATCTTCTAGCGGGAGTGAATGAGCAGTTCTTC
size: .; V: TRBV9; J: TRBJ2-3; D: .; CDR3: CASRGTDTQYF; DNA: TGTGCCAGCAGGGGGACAGATACGCAGTATTTT